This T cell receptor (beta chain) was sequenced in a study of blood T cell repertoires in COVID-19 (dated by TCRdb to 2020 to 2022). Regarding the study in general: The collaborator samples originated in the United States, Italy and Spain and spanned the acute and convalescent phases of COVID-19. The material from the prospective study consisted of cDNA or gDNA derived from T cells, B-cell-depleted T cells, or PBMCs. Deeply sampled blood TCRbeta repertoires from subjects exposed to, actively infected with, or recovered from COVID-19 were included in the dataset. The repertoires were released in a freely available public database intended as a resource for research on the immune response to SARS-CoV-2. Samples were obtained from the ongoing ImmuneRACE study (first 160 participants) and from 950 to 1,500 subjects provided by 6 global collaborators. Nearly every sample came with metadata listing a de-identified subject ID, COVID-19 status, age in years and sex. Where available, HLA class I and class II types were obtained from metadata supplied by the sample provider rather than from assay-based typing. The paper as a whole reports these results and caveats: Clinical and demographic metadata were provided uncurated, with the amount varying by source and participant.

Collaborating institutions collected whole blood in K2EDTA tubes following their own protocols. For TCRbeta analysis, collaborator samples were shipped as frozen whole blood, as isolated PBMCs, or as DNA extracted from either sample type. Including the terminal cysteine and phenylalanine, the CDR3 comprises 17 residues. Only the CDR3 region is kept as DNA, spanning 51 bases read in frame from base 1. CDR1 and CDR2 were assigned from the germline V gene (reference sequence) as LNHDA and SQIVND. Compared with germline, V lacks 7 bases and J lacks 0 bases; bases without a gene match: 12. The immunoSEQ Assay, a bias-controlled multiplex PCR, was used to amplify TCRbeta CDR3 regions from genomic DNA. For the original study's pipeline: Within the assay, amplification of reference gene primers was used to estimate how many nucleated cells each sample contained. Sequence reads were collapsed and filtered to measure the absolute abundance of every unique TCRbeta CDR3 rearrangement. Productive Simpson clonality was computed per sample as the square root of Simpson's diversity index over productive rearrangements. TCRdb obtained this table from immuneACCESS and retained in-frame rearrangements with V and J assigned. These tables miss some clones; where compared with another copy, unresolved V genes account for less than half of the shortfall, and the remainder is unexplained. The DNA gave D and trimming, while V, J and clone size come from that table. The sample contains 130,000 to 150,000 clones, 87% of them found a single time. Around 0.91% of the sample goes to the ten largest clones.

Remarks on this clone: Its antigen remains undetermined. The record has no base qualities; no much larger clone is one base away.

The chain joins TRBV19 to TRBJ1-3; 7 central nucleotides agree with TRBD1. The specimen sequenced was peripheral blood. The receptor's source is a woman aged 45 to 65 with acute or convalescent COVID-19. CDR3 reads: CASINRRGGLSGNTIYF. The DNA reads TGTGCCAGTATAAACCGCAGAGGGGGCCTCTCTGGAAACACCATATATTTT.